Listed below are T cell receptor beta chains from one sample, sequenced in a study of graft-versus-host responses after intestinal transplantation. The antigens for these receptors are not known. Data came from immunoSEQ multiplex PCR; TCRdb stores just in-frame clones and leaves some out. The data show about 93,000 clones, about 93% seen once. This specimen consisted of unstimulated CD8+ T cells sorted from spleen or lymph node cells, obtained before intestinal transplant. The receptors derive from a human donor who received an intestinal transplant. CDR3s include the opening cysteine and the closing phenylalanine or tryptophan. The order of the fields is clone size, D gene, V gene, J gene, CDR3 DNA, CDR3 protein. D genes are given only for firm matches. Clone size appears in some rows only: once, few, many, or a class for an expanded clone.

NA,NA,TRBV27,TRBJ2-7,TGTGCCAGCAGTCCAGGGGTCGAGCAGTACTTC,CASSPGVEQYF
NA,NA,TRBV19,TRBJ1-4,TGTGCCAGTAGTATACGGGGAGAGACTAATGAAAAACTGTTTTTT,CASSIRGETNEKLFF
NA,TRBD1,TRBV30,TRBJ2-3,TGTGCCTGGTACAGGGGAGTCACAGATACGCAGTATTTT,CAWYRGVTDTQYF
NA,TRBD2,TRBV19,TRBJ2-3,TGTGCCAGTAGTCCCGGGGGGGCCTCCGATACGCAGTATTTT,CASSPGGASDTQYF
NA,NA,TRBV5-6,TRBJ2-1,TGTGCCAGCAGCCCCACGTACTACTCCTACAATGAGCAGTTCTTC,CASSPTYYSYNEQFF
NA,NA,TRBV4-2,TRBJ2-2,TGTGCCAGCAGCCAAGATAATAGCGCAGCCGGGGAGCTGTTTTTT,CASSQDNSAAGELFF
NA,NA,TRBV30,TRBJ1-2,TGTGCCTGGAGTTCATCAGGGCCGGGCTACACCTTC,CAWSSSGPGYTF
NA,NA,TRBV13,TRBJ2-7,TGTGCCAGCAGCCCCCCCGGAGCCTACGAGCAGTACTTC,CASSPPGAYEQYF
NA,NA,TRBV11-2,TRBJ1-1,TGTGCCAGCAGCTTAGATGGGGGGTACACTGAAGCTTTCTTT,CASSLDGGYTEAFF
NA,NA,TRBV7-8,TRBJ2-7,TGTGCCAGCAGCTTAGAAGGGGCGGGGGAGCAGTACTTC,CASSLEGAGEQYF
NA,NA,TRBV30,TRBJ1-5,TGTGCCTGGAGTGTTGGAGGGGACCAGCCCCAGCATTTT,CAWSVGGDQPQHF
NA,NA,TRBV5-5,TRBJ2-7,TGTGCCAGCAGCTTGGCCGGGACTCCCGGCCGGGCGCAGTACTTC,CASSLAGTPGRAQYF
NA,TRBD1,TRBV5-6,TRBJ2-7,TGTGCCAGCAGCGGAGGACAGGATCTACGTTTGTGGTACTTC,CASSGGQDLRLWYF
NA,NA,TRBV4-2,TRBJ1-4,TGTGCCAGCAGCCAAGATAGGGCACAGGGACTAGAAAAACTGTTTTTT,CASSQDRAQGLEKLFF
NA,NA,TRBV7-9,TRBJ2-1,TGTGCCTGCCCTGGGGGGAGCTCCTACAATGAGCAGTTCTTC,CACPGGSSYNEQFF
once,NA,TRBV4-2,TRBJ1-5,TGTGCCAGCAGCCAAGATGAGAGGGTTCTCGGTCAGCCCCAGCATTTT,CASSQDERVLGQPQHF
NA,NA,TRBV19,TRBJ2-3,TGTGCCAGTAGTATGGGGGGGCCGGATACGCAGTATTTT,CASSMGGPDTQYF
once,NA,TRBV19,TRBJ2-1,TGTGCCAGTAGTATCGGGGATCCCTACAATGAGCAGTTCTTC,CASSIGDPYNEQFF
once,NA,TRBV19,TRBJ2-7,TGTGCCAGTAGTATCGCCGGGAGTCCAAACGAGCAGTACTTC,CASSIAGSPNEQYF
NA,NA,TRBV29-1,TRBJ2-1,TGCAGCGTTGTGTTCGTCTTGACAGCACACAATGAGCAGTTCTTC,CSVVFVLTAHNEQFF
NA,TRBD1,TRBV27,TRBJ1-5,TGTGCCAGCAGTCCTTCAGGGGGCAGTCCGCCCCAGCATTTT,CASSPSGGSPPQHF
NA,NA,TRBV7-3,TRBJ2-7,TGTGCCAGCAGCTTTGGCGGGGGCTCTGACGAGCAGTACTTC,CASSFGGGSDEQYF
NA,TRBD2,TRBV27,TRBJ2-7,TGTGCCAGCAGTACCTGGGGACTAGCGGGGGGGTACGAGCAGTACTTC,CASSTWGLAGGYEQYF
NA,NA,TRBV29-1,TRBJ2-3,TGCAGCGTTGGACTTGCAGATACGCAGTATTTT,CSVGLADTQYF
NA,NA,TRBV6-1,TRBJ2-7,TGTGCCAGCAGTGAAATCGGGGTCCCCTACGAGCAGTACTTC,CASSEIGVPYEQYF
NA,NA,TRBV10-1,TRBJ2-3,TGCGCCAGCAGTGGAGGTCCAACCACAGATACGCAGTATTTT,CASSGGPTTDTQYF
NA,NA,TRBV7-6,TRBJ1-6,TGTGCCAGCAGCTTGACCGGGTCCAATAATTCACCCCTCCACTTT,CASSLTGSNNSPLHF
NA,TRBD1,TRBV27,TRBJ1-2,TGTGCCAGCAGTCCGAAATCAGGGGGCTGGGGCTACACCTTC,CASSPKSGGWGYTF
few,TRBD1,TRBV5-6,TRBJ1-4,TGTGCCAGCAGCTCAGGGGGACACCTTTACGAAAAACTGTTTTTT,CASSSGGHLYEKLFF
NA,NA,TRBV27,TRBJ1-2,TGTGCCAGCAGTTTCCGGGGTACTAACTATGGCTACACCTTC,CASSFRGTNYGYTF
NA,NA,TRBV4-1,TRBJ1-4,TGCGCCAGCAGCCAAGAACGGACTCCCATTAGTGAAAAACTGTTTTTT,CASSQERTPISEKLFF
once,NA,TRBV19,TRBJ2-7,TGTGCCAGTGGGGCCGTCGGGGAGCAGTACTTC,CASGAVGEQYF
few,NA,TRBV5-4,TRBJ1-1,TGTGCCAGCAGCTTTCGCGGGAACACTGAAGCTTTCTTT,CASSFRGNTEAFF
NA,NA,TRBV4-1,TRBJ2-1,TGCGCCAGCAGCCAAGGGTCTGTGACATTGAATGAGCAGTTCTTC,CASSQGSVTLNEQFF
once,TRBD2,TRBV19,TRBJ2-3,TGTGCCAGTAGTATTGGTCGGCTAGCGGGGGTGACAGATACGCAGTATTTT,CASSIGRLAGVTDTQYF
NA,NA,TRBV12-5,TRBJ2-3,TGTGCTAGTGGTTTGGTTTGGGTGGCGGGCCACGACACAGATACGCAGTATTTT,CASGLVWVAGHDTDTQYF
NA,NA,TRBV4-1,TRBJ1-1,TGCGCCAGCAGCCATGAAGAGCGGTACGAAGCTTTCTTT,CASSHEERYEAFF
NA,NA,TRBV5-1,TRBJ2-3,TGCGCCAGCCGGTCCACAGATACGCAGTATTTT,CASRSTDTQYF